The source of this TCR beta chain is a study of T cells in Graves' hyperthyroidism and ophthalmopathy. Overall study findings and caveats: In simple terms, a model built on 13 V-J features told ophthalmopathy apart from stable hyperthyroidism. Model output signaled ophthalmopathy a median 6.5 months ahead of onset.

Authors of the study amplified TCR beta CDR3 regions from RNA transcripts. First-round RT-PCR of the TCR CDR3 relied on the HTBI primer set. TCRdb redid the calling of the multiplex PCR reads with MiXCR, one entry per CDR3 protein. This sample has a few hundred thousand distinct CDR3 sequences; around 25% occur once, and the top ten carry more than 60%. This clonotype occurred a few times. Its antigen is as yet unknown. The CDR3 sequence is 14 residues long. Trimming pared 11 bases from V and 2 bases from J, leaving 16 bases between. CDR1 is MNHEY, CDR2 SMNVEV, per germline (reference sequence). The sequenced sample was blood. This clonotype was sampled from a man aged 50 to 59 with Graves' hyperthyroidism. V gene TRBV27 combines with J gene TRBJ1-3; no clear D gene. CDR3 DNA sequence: TGTGCCGCAATCCCTCCCCCCCCTGGAAACACCATATATTTT. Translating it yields CAAIPPPPGNTIYF.